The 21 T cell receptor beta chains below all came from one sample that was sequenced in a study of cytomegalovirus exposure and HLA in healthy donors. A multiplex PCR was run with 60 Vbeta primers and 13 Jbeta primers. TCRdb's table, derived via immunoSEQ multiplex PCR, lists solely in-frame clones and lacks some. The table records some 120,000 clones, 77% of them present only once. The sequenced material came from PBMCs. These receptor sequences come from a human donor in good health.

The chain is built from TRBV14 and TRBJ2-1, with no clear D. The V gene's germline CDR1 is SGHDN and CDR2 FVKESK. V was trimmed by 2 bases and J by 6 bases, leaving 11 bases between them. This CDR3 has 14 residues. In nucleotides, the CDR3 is TGTGCCAGCAGCCAACCCCCCCCCATCAATGAGCAGTTCTTC. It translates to CASSQPPPINEQFF.

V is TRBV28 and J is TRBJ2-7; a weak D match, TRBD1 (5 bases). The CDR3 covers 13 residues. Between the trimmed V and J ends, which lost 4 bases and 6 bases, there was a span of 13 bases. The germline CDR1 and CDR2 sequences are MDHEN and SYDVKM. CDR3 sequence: CASSWGLGLEQYF. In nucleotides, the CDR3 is TGTGCCAGCAGTTGGGGCCTGGGCCTCGAGCAGTACTTC.

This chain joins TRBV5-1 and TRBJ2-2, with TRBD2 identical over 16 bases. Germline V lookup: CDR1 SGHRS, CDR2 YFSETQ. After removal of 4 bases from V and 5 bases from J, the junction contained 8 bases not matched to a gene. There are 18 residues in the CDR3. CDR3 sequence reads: CASSPPGLAGGRTGELFF. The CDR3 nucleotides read TGCGCCAGCAGCCCTCCGGGACTAGCGGGAGGGCGGACCGGGGAGCTGTTTTTT.

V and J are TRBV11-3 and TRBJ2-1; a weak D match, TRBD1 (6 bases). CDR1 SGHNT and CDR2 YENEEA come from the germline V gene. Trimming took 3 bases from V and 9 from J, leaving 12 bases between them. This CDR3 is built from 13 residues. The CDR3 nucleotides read TGTGCCAGCAGCTTTACCCCAGGGGCTGAGCAGTTCTTC. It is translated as CASSFTPGAEQFF.

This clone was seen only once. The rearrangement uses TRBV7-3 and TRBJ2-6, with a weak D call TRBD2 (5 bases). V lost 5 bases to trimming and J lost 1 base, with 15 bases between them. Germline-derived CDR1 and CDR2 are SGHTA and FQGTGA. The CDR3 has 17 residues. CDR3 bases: TGTGCCAGCAGCCCATCACCAACTAGGTCTGGGGCCAACGTCCTGACTTTC. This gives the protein CASSPSPTRSGANVLTF.

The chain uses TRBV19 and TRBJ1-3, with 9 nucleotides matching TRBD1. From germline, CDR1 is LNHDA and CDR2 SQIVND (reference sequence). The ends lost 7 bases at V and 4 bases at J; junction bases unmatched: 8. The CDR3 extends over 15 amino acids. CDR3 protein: CASNLQGAGGNTIYF. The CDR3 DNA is TGTGCCAGTAACCTACAGGGGGCGGGAGGAAACACCATATATTTT.

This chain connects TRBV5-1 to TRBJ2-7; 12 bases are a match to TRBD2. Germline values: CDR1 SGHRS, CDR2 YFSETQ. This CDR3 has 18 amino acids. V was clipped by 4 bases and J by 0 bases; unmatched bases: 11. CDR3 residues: CASSVGGTSGPSSYEQYF. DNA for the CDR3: TGCGCCAGCAGCGTGGGGGGGACTAGCGGGCCAAGCTCCTACGAGCAGTACTTC.

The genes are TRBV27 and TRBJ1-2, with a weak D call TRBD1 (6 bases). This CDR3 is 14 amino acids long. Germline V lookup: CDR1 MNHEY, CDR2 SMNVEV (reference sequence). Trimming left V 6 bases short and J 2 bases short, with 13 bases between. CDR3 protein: CASSPRGANYGYTF. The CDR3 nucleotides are TGTGCCAGCAGCCCGCGGGGGGCGAACTATGGCTACACCTTC.

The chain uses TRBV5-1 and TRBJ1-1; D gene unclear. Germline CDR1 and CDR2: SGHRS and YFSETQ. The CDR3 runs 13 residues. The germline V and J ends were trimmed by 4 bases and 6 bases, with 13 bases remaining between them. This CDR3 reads CASSLSFLAEAFF. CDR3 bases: TGCGCCAGCAGCCTGAGTTTTTTGGCTGAAGCTTTCTTT.

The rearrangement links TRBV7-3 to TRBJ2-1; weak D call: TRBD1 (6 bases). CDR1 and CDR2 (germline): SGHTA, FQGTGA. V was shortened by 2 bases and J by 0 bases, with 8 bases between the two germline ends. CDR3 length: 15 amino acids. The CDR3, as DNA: TGTGCCAGCAGCTTAGACAGGAGCTCCTACAATGAGCAGTTCTTC. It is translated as CASSLDRSSYNEQFF.

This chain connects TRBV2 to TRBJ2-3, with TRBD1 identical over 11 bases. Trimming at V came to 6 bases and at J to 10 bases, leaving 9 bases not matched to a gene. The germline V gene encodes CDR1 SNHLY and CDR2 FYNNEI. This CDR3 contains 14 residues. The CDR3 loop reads CASRRDRGIPAQYF. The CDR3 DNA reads TGTGCCAGCAGGAGGGACAGGGGGATCCCTGCGCAGTATTTT.

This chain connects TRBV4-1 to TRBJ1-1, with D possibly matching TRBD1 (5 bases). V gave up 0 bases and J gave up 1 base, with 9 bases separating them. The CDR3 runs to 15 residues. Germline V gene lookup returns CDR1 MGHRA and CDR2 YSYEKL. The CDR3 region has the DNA TGCGCCAGCAGCCAAGACGGGGGAGGGAACACTGAAGCTTTCTTT. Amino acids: CASSQDGGGNTEAFF.

CDR3 sequence reads: CASSGQGVASGANVLTF. DNA for the CDR3: TGTGCCAGCAGTGGACAGGGGGTCGCCTCTGGGGCCAACGTCCTGACTTTC. The J gene is TRBJ2-6, the V gene TRBV2, with 9 bases that match TRBD1. This CDR3 contains 17 residues. With V trimmed by 4 bases and J by 0 bases, 4 bases remained unmatched. Germline CDR1 SNHLY, CDR2 FYNNEI.

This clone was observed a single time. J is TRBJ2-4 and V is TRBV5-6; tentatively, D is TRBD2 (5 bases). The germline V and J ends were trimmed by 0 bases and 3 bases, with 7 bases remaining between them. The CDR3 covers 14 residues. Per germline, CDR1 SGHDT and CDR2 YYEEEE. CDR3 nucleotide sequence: TGTGCCAGCAGCTTGGCCGGGGACAAAAACATTCAGTACTTC. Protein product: CASSLAGDKNIQYF. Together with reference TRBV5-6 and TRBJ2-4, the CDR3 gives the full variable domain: DAGVTQSPTHLIKTRGQQVTLRCSPKSGHDTVSWYQQALGQGPQFIFQYYEEEERQRGNFPDRFSGHQFPNYSSELNVNALLLGDSALYLCASSLAGDKNIQYFGAGTRLSVL.

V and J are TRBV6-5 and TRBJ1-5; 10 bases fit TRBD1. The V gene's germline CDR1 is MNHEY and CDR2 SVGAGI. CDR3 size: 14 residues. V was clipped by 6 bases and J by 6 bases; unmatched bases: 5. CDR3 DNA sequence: TGTGCCAGCAGCTTGACAGGGGGCACTCAGCCCCAGCATTTT. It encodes CASSLTGGTQPQHF.

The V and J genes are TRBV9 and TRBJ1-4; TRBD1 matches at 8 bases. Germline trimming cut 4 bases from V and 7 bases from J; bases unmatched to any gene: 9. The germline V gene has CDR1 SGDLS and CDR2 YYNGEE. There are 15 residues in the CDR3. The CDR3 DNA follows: TGTGCCAGCAGCCCTTGGGCCAGGGGGCCTGAAAAACTGTTTTTT. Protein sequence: CASSPWARGPEKLFF. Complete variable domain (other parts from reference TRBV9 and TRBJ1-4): DSGVTQTPKHLITATGQRVTLRCSPRSGDLSVYWYQQSLDQGLQFLIQYYNGEERAKGNILERFSAQQFPDLHSELNLSSLELGDSALYFCASSPWARGPEKLFFGSGTQLSVL.

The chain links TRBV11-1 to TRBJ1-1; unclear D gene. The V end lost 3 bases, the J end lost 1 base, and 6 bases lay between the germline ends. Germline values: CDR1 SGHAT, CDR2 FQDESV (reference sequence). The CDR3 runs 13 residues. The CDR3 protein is CASSFSGNTEAFF. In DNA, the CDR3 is TGTGCCAGCAGCTTTAGCGGGAACACTGAAGCTTTCTTT.

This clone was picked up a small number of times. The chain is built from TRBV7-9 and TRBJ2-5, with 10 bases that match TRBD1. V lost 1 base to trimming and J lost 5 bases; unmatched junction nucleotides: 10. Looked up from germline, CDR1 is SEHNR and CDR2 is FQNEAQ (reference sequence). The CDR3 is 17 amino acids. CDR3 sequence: CASSLGVGQGEGETQYF. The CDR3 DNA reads TGTGCCAGCAGCTTAGGAGTCGGACAGGGGGAGGGGGAGACCCAGTACTTC.

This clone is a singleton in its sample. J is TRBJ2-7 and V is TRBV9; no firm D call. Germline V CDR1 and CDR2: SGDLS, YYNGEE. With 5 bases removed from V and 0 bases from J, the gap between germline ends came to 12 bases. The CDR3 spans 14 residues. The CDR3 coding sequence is TGTGCCAGCAGGGCGGTAAAACGCTCCTACGAGCAGTACTTC. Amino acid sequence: CASRAVKRSYEQYF.

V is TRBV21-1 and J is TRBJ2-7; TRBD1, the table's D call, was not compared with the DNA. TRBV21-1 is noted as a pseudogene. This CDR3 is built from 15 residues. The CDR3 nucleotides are TGTGCCAGCAGCCAAGAGGCGGACAGGGTCCACGAGCAGTACTTC. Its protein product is CASSQEADRVHEQYF.

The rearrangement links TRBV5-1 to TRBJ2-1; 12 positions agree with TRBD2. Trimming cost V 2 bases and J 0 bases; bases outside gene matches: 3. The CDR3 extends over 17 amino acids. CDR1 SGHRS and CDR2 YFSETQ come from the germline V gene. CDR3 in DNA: TGCGCCAGCAGCTTACTAGCGGGAGGCCCCTCCTACAATGAGCAGTTCTTC. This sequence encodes CASSLLAGGPSYNEQFF.